This T cell receptor (beta chain) appears in the sequencing data of a study of T cells expressing NK-cell markers. Study-level results: Of the CD8+ T cells in more than five donors, roughly 1.0-7.5% belonged to dominant NKG2C+ clonotypes.

TCR beta cDNA was made by 5'RACE template switching with UMIs. TCRdb reprocessed the 5' RACE reads and reports one entry per CDR3 protein, with no DNA. The sample has 350,000 to 400,000 distinct CDR3 sequences. The germline gives CDR1 MGHRA, CDR2 YSYEKL. The CDR3 has 14 amino acids. Note on this clonotype: Antigen unknown.

What was sequenced was blood T cells: a sorted CD56 or NKG2C T cell subset, CD4+ or CD8+ T cells, or bulk PBMC T cells (not recorded which). The chain carries TRBV4-1 and TRBJ2-7; TCRdb's D gene call, TRBD1, goes unchecked for lack of DNA. The receptor was derived from a woman between 50 and 59 years old in good health. The CDR3 sequence: CASSQTGILDEQYF.